This T cell receptor beta chain was sequenced for a study of blood T cell repertoires in COVID-19. Germline V gene sequence: CDR1 SGHRS, CDR2 YFSETQ. CDR3 length: 15 amino acids. After removal of 3 bases from V and 7 bases from J, the junction contained 11 bases not matched to a gene. Produced via immunoSEQ multiplex PCR; TCRdb's table is partial and in-frame only. The profile shows approximately 110,000 clones, 85% to 90% of them singletons. This clonotype was sampled from a woman between 50 and 59 years old with active or convalescent COVID-19. Sequenced material: peripheral blood. The chain combines TRBV5-1 with TRBJ2-7; 9 bases are a match to TRBD1. CDR3 sequence reads: CASSSSGTGLSEQYF. CDR3 DNA sequence: TGCGCCAGCAGCTCCTCCGGGACAGGGTTGTCGGAGCAGTACTTC.